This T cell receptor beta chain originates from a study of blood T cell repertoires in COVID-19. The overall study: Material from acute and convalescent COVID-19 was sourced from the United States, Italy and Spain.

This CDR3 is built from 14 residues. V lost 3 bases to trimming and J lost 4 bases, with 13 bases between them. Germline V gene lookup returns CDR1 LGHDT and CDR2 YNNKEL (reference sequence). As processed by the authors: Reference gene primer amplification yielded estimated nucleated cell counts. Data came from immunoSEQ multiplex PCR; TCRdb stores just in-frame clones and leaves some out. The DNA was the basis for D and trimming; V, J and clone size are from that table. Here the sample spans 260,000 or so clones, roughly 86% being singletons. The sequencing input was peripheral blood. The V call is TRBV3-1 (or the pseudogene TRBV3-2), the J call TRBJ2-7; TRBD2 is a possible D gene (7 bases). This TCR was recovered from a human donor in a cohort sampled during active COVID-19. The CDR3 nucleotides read TGTGCCAGCAGCCATGGCGGGGGCACGTACGAGCAGTACTTC. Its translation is CASSHGGGTYEQYF.